This TCR beta chain was documented in a study of blood T cell repertoires in COVID-19. Study details: Some COVID-19 samples were acute and others convalescent; all came from the United States, Italy and Spain. PBMCs, B-cell-depleted T cells, or T cells provided the cDNA or gDNA that made up the material.

Germline assignment: CDR1 MNHNS and CDR2 SASEGT. The CDR3 sequence is 16 residues long. V lost 0 bases and J lost 8, with 16 bases in between. This clone came up a few times. In the original processing: For nucleated cells, counts were estimated from reference gene primer amplification. This table comes from immunoSEQ multiplex PCR, and its TCRdb copy is limited to in-frame clones, with some not included. V and J calls and clone size are copied from that table; D and trimming were computed from the DNA. The sample contains about 220,000 clones, around 80% of which appear only once. The chain uses TRBV6-1 and TRBJ2-2; D is undetermined. The TCR originated in a human donor in a cohort sampled during active COVID-19. Material: peripheral blood. The CDR3 loop reads CASSEAPGHPTGELFF. CDR3 coding DNA: TGTGCCAGCAGTGAAGCGCCGGGTCATCCTACGGGGGAGCTGTTTTTT.